Listed below are T cell receptor beta chains from one sample, sequenced in a study of cytomegalovirus exposure and HLA in healthy donors. Profiling relied on immunoSEQ multiplex PCR, and the TCRdb table lists in-frame clones only, not all of them. The data contain 130,000 or so clones, 80% to 90% of them singletons. Sequenced material: PBMCs. These receptors were obtained from a woman younger than 30 in good health and CMV-seronegative. CDR3s leave out the opening cysteine and the closing phenylalanine or tryptophan. The D gene is left open where the match is weak.

>TRBV9|12|.
ASSADIMNTEAF
>TRBV5-5|18|TRBD1
ASSFRLLPGAGTGTYEQY
>TRBV13|18|.
ASSQNRARGSKNSNQPQH
>TRBV19|14|.
ASSFPGFSGDTEAF
>TRBV5-1|14|TRBD2
ASSLGGTSGSETQY
>TRBV5-1|10|TRBD1
ASSQDRSEAF
>TRBV28|12|.
ASTEWTANTEAF
>TRBV19|12|.
ASTQPGRDYGYT
>TRBV5-1|12|.
ASSLGGPNYGYT
>TRBV6-6|11|.
ASSPGLHYEQY
>TRBV5-4|12|TRBD1
ASSFTTGGYGYT
>TRBV4-1|14|TRBD1
ASSQVLGQAYNEQF
>TRBV19|14|.
ASILPRRLANTEAF
>TRBV5-5|14|.
ASSFPWAGKDYGYT
>TRBV7-6|13|TRBD1
ASSSRTGMHYGYT
>TRBV21-1|15|.
ASSLPTSTGSNQPQH
>TRBV7-6|17|TRBD2
ASSLSSPLSSGLTYEQY
>TRBV19|13|TRBD1
ASSSDRAGNSPLH
>TRBV11-2|14|TRBD1
ASSTNYRGQGNTIY
>TRBV9|11|.
ASSPDGSYGYT
>TRBV11-2|12|TRBD1
ASSLVRGSYEQY
>TRBV5-4|13|.
ASSLETGVNYGYT
>TRBV2|15|TRBD1
ASSEAGGSSFGNTIY
>TRBV7-9|15|.
ASSSHVGGAWNQPQH
>TRBV5-4|13|TRBD1
ASSSADRVGSEQY
>TRBV29-1|12|.
SVALLGKGGGYT
>TRBV6-5|12|TRBD1
ASSSDRGRRVLF
>TRBV15|9|.
ATSRDRGYT
>TRBV9|12|.
ASSPTGMNTEAF
>TRBV4-1|14|TRBD1
ASSQGQGPTDTEAF
>TRBV5-1|14|.
ASSPIDTQGWETQY
>TRBV6-1|11|TRBD2
ASRIAGADTQY
>TRBV11-2|10|.
ASSHYSGAQH
>TRBV19|10|.
ASSNISDTQY
>TRBV7-9|14|TRBD2
ASSLGGLAGRNEQF
>TRBV6-5|13|.
ASSYSVLAGNTIY
>TRBV27|16|TRBD1
ASSFRQGARSLNTEAF
>TRBV5-1|12|TRBD1
ASSLGTASYEQY